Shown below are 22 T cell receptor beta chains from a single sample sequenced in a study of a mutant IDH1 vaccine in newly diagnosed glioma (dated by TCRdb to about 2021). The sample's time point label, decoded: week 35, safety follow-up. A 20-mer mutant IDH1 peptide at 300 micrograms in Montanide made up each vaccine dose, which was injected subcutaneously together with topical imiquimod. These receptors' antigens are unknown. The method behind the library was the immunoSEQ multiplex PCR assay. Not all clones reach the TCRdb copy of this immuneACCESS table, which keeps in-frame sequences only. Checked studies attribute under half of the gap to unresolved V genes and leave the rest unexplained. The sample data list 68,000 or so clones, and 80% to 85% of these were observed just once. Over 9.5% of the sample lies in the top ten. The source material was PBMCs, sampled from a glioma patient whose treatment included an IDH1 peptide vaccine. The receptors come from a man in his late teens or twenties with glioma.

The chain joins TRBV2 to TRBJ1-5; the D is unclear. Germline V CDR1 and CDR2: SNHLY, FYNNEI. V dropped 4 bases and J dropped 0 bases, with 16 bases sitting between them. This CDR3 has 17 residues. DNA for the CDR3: TGTGCCAGCAGTGGTCGGAGATGGGTTGGTAGCAATCAGCCCCAGCATTTT. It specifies CASSGRRWVGSNQPQHF. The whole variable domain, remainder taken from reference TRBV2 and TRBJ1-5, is EPEVTQTPSHQVTQMGQEVILRCVPISNHLYFYWYRQILGQKVEFLVSFYNNEISEKSEIFDDQFSVERPDGSNFTLKIRSTKLEDSAMYFCASSGRRWVGSNQPQHFGDGTRLSIL.

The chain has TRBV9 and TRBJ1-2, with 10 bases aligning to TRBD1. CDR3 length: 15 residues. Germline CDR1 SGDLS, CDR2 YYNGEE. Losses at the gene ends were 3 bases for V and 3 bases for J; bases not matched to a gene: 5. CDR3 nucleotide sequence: TGTGCCAGCAGCGGACAGGGGGCGCGGGACTATGGCTACACCTTC. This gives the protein CASSGQGARDYGYTF.

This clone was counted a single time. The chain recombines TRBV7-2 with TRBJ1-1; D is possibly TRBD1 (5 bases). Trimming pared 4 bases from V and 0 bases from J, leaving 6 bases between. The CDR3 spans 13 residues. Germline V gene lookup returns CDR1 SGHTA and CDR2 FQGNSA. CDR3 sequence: CASSWGMNTEAFF. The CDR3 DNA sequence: TGTGCCAGCAGCTGGGGGATGAACACTGAAGCTTTCTTT.

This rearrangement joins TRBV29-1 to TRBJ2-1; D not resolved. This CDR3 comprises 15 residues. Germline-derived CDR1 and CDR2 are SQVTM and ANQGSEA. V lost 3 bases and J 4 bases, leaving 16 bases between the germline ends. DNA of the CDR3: TGCAGCGTTGATGACGGAGCCTATTTATACAATGAGCAGTTCTTC. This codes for CSVDDGAYLYNEQFF.

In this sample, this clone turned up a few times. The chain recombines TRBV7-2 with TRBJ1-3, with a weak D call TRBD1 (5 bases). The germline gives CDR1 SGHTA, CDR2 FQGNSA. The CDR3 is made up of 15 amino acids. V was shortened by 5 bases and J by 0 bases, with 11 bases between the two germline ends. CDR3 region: CASSVRQGSGNTIYF. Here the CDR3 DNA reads TGTGCCAGCAGCGTACGCCAGGGCTCTGGAAACACCATATATTTT.

Here the CDR3 reads CASSDYGQGGYTF. Here the CDR3 DNA reads TGTGCCAGCAGTGATTACGGGCAGGGAGGCTACACCTTC. The genes are TRBV2 and TRBJ1-2, with a weak D call TRBD1 (5 bases). Per germline, CDR1 SNHLY and CDR2 FYNNEI. This CDR3 contains 13 residues. Trimming removed 3 bases at V and 8 bases at J, with 13 bases between.

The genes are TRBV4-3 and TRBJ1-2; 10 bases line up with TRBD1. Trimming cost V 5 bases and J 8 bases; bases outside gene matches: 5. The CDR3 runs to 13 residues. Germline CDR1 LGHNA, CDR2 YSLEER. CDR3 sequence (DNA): TGCGCCAGCAGCTCGGGACAGGGGTACGGCTACACCTTC. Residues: CASSSGQGYGYTF.

CDR3 coding DNA: TGTGCCTGGGGACCCGGGGTGGGTTACAATGAGCAGTTCTTC. Translating it yields CAWGPGVGYNEQFF. The J gene is TRBJ2-1, the V gene TRBV30, with D possibly matching TRBD2 (5 bases). V dropped 5 bases and J dropped 4 bases, with 15 bases sitting between them. The germline V gene encodes CDR1 GTSNPN and CDR2 SVGIG (reference sequence). The CDR3 has 14 amino acids.

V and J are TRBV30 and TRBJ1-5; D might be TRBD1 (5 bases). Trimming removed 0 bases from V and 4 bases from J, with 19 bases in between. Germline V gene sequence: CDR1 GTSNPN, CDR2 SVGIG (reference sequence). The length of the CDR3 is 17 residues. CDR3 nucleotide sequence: TGTGCCTGGAGTGTACGGGACGGTAAAGTTAGGAATCAGCCCCAGCATTTT. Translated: CAWSVRDGKVRNQPQHF.

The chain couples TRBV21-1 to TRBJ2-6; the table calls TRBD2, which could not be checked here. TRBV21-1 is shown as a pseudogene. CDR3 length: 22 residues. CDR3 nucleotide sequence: TGTGCCAGCAGCAAAGTTCGTTCCTCCCCGGGAGCTCTATTCACTGGGGCCAACGTCCTGACTTTC. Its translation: CASSKVRSSPGALFTGANVLTF.

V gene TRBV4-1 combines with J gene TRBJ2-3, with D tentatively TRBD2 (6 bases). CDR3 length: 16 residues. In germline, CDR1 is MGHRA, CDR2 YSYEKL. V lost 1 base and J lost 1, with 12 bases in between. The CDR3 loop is CASSQGPASGTDTQYF. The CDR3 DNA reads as TGCGCCAGCAGCCAAGGTCCCGCTAGCGGCACAGATACGCAGTATTTT.

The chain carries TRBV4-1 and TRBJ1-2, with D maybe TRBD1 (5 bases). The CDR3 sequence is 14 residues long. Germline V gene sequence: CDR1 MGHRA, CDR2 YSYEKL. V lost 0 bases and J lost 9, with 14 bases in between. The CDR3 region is CASSQDQGRVRYTF. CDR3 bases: TGCGCCAGCAGCCAAGATCAAGGCAGGGTCCGCTACACCTTC.

This CDR3 is CASSVLTGTPTDTQYF. CDR3 coding DNA: TGTGCCAGCAGTGTCCTGACTGGAACCCCAACAGATACGCAGTATTTT. V and J are TRBV6-1 and TRBJ2-3; D not resolved. Deletions cut 4 bases from V and 3 bases from J, with 17 bases between. This CDR3 contains 16 residues. Looked up from germline, CDR1 is MNHNS and CDR2 is SASEGT.

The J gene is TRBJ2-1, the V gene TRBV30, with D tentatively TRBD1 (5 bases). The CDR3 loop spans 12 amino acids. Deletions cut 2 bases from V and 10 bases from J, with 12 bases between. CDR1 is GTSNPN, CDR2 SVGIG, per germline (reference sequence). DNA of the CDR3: TGTGCCTGGAGTCTGGCAGGGCGCGAGCAGTTCTTC. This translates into CAWSLAGREQFF.

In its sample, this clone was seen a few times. The CDR3 region has the DNA TGTGCCTGGAGTGTGGGACTACTCTACAATCAGCCCCAGCATTTT. Amino acid sequence: CAWSVGLLYNQPQHF. The genes are TRBV30 and TRBJ1-5; D is possibly TRBD1 (5 bases). CDR3 size: 15 residues. V was trimmed by 0 bases and J by 3 bases, leaving 12 bases between them. The V gene's germline CDR1 is GTSNPN and CDR2 SVGIG (reference sequence). Full variable domain (remainder filled in from reference TRBV30 and TRBJ1-5): SQTIHQWPATLVQPVGSPLSLECTVEGTSNPNLYWYRQAAGRGLQLLFYSVGIGQISSEVPQNLSASRPQDRQFILSSKKLLLSDSGFYLCAWSVGLLYNQPQHFGDGTRLSIL.

As DNA, the CDR3 is TGTGCCAGCAGTGATCCCCGACAGGGGAGGAGGAATCAGCCCCAGCATTTT. Its protein product is CASSDPRQGRRNQPQHF. The chain links TRBV2 to TRBJ1-5, with 8 bases fitting TRBD1. Trimming cost V 3 bases and J 4 bases; bases outside gene matches: 11. Germline CDR1 is SNHLY and CDR2 is FYNNEI. The CDR3 has 17 residues. Variable domain in full (rest from reference TRBV2 and TRBJ1-5): EPEVTQTPSHQVTQMGQEVILRCVPISNHLYFYWYRQILGQKVEFLVSFYNNEISEKSEIFDDQFSVERPDGSNFTLKIRSTKLEDSAMYFCASSDPRQGRRNQPQHFGDGTRLSIL.

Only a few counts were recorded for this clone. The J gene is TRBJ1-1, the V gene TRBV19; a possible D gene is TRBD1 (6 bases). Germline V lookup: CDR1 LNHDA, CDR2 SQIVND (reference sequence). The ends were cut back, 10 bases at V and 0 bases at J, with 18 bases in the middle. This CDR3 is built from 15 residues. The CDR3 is CATNLGGALNTEAFF. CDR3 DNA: TGTGCCACCAACCTCGGGGGGGCCTTGAACACTGAAGCTTTCTTT.

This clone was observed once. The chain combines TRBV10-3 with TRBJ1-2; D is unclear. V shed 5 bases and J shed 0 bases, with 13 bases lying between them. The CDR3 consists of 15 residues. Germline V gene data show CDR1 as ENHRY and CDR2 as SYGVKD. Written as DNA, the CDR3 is TGTGCCATCAGTCCCGGGCACACCTCTAACTATGGCTACACCTTC. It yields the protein CAISPGHTSNYGYTF.

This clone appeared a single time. The CDR3 region has the DNA TGTGCCTCGAGGGGAGTCATGAACACTGAAGCTTTCTTT. It translates to CASRGVMNTEAFF. The chain carries TRBV15 and TRBJ1-1; a possible D gene is TRBD1 (5 bases). The CDR3 is 13 amino acids. Deletions cut 11 bases from V and 0 bases from J, with 13 bases between. Looked up from germline, CDR1 is LNHNV and CDR2 is YYDKDF (reference sequence).

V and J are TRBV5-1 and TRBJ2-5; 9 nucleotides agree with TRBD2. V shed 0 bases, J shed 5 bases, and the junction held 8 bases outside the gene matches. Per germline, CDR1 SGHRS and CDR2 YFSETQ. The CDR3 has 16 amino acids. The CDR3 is CASSLVGGGASETQYF. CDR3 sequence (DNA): TGCGCCAGCAGCTTGGTCGGCGGGGGGGCTTCGGAGACCCAGTACTTC.

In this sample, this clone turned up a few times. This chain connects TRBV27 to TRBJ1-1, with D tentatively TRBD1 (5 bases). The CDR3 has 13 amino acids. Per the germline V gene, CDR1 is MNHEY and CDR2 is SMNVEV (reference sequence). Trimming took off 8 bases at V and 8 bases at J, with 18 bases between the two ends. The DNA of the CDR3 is TGTGCCAGCTATCCGGGAGGGGCAAGAGAAGCTTTCTTT. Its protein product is CASYPGGAREAFF.

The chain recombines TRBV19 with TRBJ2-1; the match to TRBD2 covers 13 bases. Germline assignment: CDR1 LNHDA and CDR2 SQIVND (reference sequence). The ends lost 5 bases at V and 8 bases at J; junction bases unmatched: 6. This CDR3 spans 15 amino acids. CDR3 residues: CASSLLAGGPHEQFF. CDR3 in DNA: TGTGCCAGTAGTCTACTAGCGGGAGGGCCCCATGAGCAGTTCTTC.